The T cell receptor beta chain described here comes from a study of naive and memory T cell subsets. General study results and limits: The RNA method is potentially sensitive to activation and differentiation changes.

The SP2 primer and nested alpha and beta constant region primers amplified ligated cDNA in four rounds. Reverse transcription of blood and skin TCR RNA was primed at alpha and beta constant regions. MiXCR was run by TCRdb on the 5' RACE reads, yielding one entry per CDR3 protein. The table has 58,000 or so distinct CDR3 sequences, over 6% seen once. TCR cDNA received a 3' ligated oligonucleotide that carried a UMI. Whole-blood samples were more than 2 ml of peripheral blood from healthy adult volunteers. Input was about 1 to 1,100 ng of DNase-treated total RNA without cell sorting. For this clonotype: The antigen is not known.

Germline V gene sequence: CDR1 DFQATT, CDR2 SNEGSKA (reference sequence). The CDR3 totals 14 residues. Trimming left V 0 bases short and J 2 bases short, with 10 bases between. This TCR was recovered from a female donor in good health. This sequence joins TRBV20-1 and TRBJ1-2; no clear D. The CDR3 sequence: CSARDSLRNYGYTF. Written as DNA, the CDR3 is TGCAGTGCTAGAGATTCCCTCAGAAACTATGGCTACACCTTC.